The clone carrying this T cell receptor beta chain was counted many times. The sample is drawn from a study of regulatory T cells in long-lasting Graves disease. The time point was: newly diagnosed GD, antithyroid drugs for less than 3 months. From RNA extracted from PBMCs, the TCR library was made. CDR3 length equals 14 residues. From germline, CDR1 is DFQATT and CDR2 SNEGSKA (reference sequence). J gave up 8 bases and V 0 bases, and 7 bases lay outside the gene matches. CDR3 regions were amplified by Arm-PCR using iRepertoire HTBI primers to build TCR beta libraries. TCRdb re-called the multiplex PCR reads through MiXCR, storing one row per CDR3 protein. The data contain about 530,000 distinct CDR3 sequences, more than 15% of them singletons. Another study also made use of these data, one on T cells in Graves' hyperthyroidism and ophthalmopathy. This second report adds: Within blood appeared most thyroid clonotypes that had expanded above 0.001.

The sequencing here drew on peripheral blood mononuclear cells (PBMCs), taken at new diagnosis, from a patient treated with antithyroid drugs. The chain links TRBV20-1 to TRBJ2-1; 7 nucleotides agree with TRBD1. This clonotype originated in a woman aged 40 to 65 with Graves disease. The CDR3 is CSARDPRTGDEQFF. The DNA of the CDR3 is TGCAGTGCTAGAGATCCCCGGACAGGCGATGAGCAGTTCTTC.